Sequencing of this TCR beta chain was carried out in a study of T cells in Graves' hyperthyroidism and ophthalmopathy. At the level of the study: The initial diagnosis was the point when peripheral blood was collected, ahead of any treatment. Findings of the study overall: Most thyroid clonotypes with frequency above 0.001 were detected in blood.

There were TCR beta CDR3 regions amplified from RNA transcripts. A first-round RT-PCR of the TCR CDR3 used the HTBI primer set. MiXCR, run by TCRdb on the multiplex PCR reads, gives a single entry per CDR3 protein. Counted here are approximately 260,000 distinct CDR3 sequences, approximately 16% occurring once; the ten biggest clones make up 30% to 35%. Diagnoses were made from clinical symptoms, serum measures (thyroxine and TRAb), thyroid ultrasound and orbital computed tomography. The source of the PBMCs was around 9 ml of fresh peripheral blood. V was pared by 4 bases and J by 3 bases, with 7 bases between. Looked up from germline, CDR1 is MNHNS and CDR2 is SASEGT. CDR3 length equals 12 residues. This clonotype was detected many times. What it recognizes is unknown.

The sequence came from a woman aged 50 to 60 with Graves' hyperthyroidism that later progressed to Graves' ophthalmopathy. The sequencing sample was made of blood. This chain links TRBV6-1 with TRBJ2-7, with D perhaps TRBD1 (5 bases). The CDR3 reads CASSGGHYEQYF. CDR3 coding DNA: TGTGCCAGCAGTGGTGGACACTACGAGCAGTACTTC.